A single sample is the source of the 32 T cell receptor beta chains below, sequenced in a study of tumor and adjacent non-tumor tissue in lung cancer. The library came from three nested PCR rounds adapted from ARM-PCR protocols. Using its own MiXCR run on the multiplex PCR reads, TCRdb lists one record per CDR3 protein. The repertoire consists of about 44,000 distinct CDR3 sequences, with less than 70% occurring once and the leading ten covering around a fifth. This sample's RNA came from whole unsorted tissue. This non-tumor lung sample came from over 3 cm beyond the tumor edge. The sequenced sample was distant non-tumor lung tissue. The receptor set was obtained from a woman between 40 and 55 years old with non-small cell lung cancer.

This clonotype was counted ten times or more. The chain joins TRBV5-4 to TRBJ2-2, with D possibly TRBD2 on 6 matching bases. CDR1 is SGHNT, CDR2 YYREEE, per germline (reference sequence). This CDR3 region has 13 residues. Trimming took off 10 bases at V and 4 bases at J, with 14 bases between the two ends. The CDR3 bases are TGTGCCGGGGGGAGTGGGGGCACCGGGGAGCTGTTTTTT. It is translated as CAGGSGGTGELFF.

A remark on this clonotype: Mismatch with germline at one junction end may stem from a read error. J is TRBJ2-7 and V is TRBV5-4, with 7 bases aligning to TRBD2. Germline loops: CDR1 SGHNT, CDR2 YYREEE (reference sequence). The CDR3 is made up of 14 amino acids. The DNA for the CDR3 is TGTGCAAGTAGCTTGGGGGGGGTTAACTACGGGCAGTACTTC. Residues: CASSLGGVNYGQYF.

A single count supports this clonotype. One end of the junction does not line up with germline, which may come from a read error. The rearrangement uses TRBV6-1 and TRBJ1-1, with TRBD1 as a possible D gene (6 bases). The germline V gene encodes CDR1 MNHNS and CDR2 SASEGT. There are 14 residues in the CDR3. The chain's CDR3 is CTSSERGTYTEAFF. CDR3 coding DNA: TGTACCAGCAGTGAAAGGGGGACCTACACTGAAGCTTTCTTT.

Turning to this clonotype: Being one base from a much bigger clone, this may be a read error. The chain recombines TRBV28 with TRBJ2-2; D tentatively reads TRBD1 or TRBD2 (5 bases each). The V gene lost 6 bases and the J gene lost 6 bases, with 20 bases spanning the gap. This CDR3 is built from 16 residues. CDR1 MDHEN and CDR2 SYDVKM come from the germline V gene. In DNA form, the CDR3 reads TGTGCCAGCAGGCCCAGAGAGGGGAGAAGGTCCGGGGAGCTGTTTTTT. Protein: CASRPREGRRSGELFF.

With respect to this clonotype: A read error may produce the germline difference seen at one junction end. The chain uses TRBV29-1 and TRBJ2-3, with a tentative D call TRBD1 (6 bases). Per germline, CDR1 SQVTM and CDR2 ANQGSEA. The length of the CDR3 is 16 residues. The DNA of the CDR3 is TGCAGCGTTGAAGGGGGGCCGACAGAGGGCATAGATGCGCAGTATTTT. As protein: CSVEGGPTEGIDAQYF.

V and J are TRBV12-3 or TRBV12-4 and TRBJ1-5, with D hard to call. There are 12 residues in the CDR3. The germline V and J ends were trimmed by 3 bases and 5 bases, with 5 bases remaining between them. Here the CDR3 reads CASSFSDQPQHF. CDR3 coding DNA: TGTGCCAGCAGTTTCAGTGATCAGCCCCAGCATTTT.

In its sample, this clonotype was seen once. Its ends do not fully match the called genes, so a read error is possible. The genes are TRBV11-2 and TRBJ2-3, with D unclear. The CDR3 has 14 residues. CDR1 and CDR2 from the germline V gene are SGHAT and FQNNGV. The CDR3 region is CVSSPPSAAGTQYF. In DNA, the CDR3 is TGTGTCAGCAGCCCTCCAAGTGCGGCAGGTACGCAGTATTTT.

This clonotype was seen at least ten times. This chain links TRBV13 with TRBJ1-6; D perhaps matches TRBD1 (5 bases). This CDR3 region has 13 residues. Per the germline V gene, CDR1 is PRHDT and CDR2 is FYEKMQ (reference sequence). V lost 5 bases and J lost 7, with 9 bases in between. The CDR3 region has the DNA TGTGCCAGCAGCCACCCAGGGAATTCACCCCTCCACTTT. This gives the protein CASSHPGNSPLHF.

This clonotype has at least ten counts. The rearrangement uses TRBV28 and TRBJ2-1; 7 bases line up with TRBD2. Germline CDR1 is MDHEN and CDR2 is SYDVKM. With 8 bases clipped from V and 7 bases from J, the junction kept 8 bases outside the gene matches. This CDR3 is 13 amino acids long. DNA for the CDR3: TGTGCCAGCGCGGGCGGGAGTGTGAATGAGCAGTTCTTC. It encodes CASAGGSVNEQFF.

As regards this clonotype: One end of the junction varies from germline; a read error may be responsible. V and J are TRBV11-3 and TRBJ2-1, with TRBD1 matching over 7 bases. The CDR3 has 14 amino acids. Germline values: CDR1 SGHNT, CDR2 YENEEA. Here the CDR3 DNA reads TGTGCCAGCTCCCCGATACAGGGGACGGATGAGCACTTCTTC. Translation: CASSPIQGTDEHFF. Full variable domain (remainder filled in from reference TRBV11-3 and TRBJ2-1): EAGVVQSPRYKIIEKKQPVAFWCNPISGHNTLYWYLQNLGQGPELLIRYENEEAVDDSQLPKDRFSAERLKGVDSTLKIQPAELGDSAVYLCASSPIQGTDEHFFGPGTRLTVL.

As to this clonotype: A read error may produce the germline difference seen at one junction end. The genes are TRBV11-2 and TRBJ2-1; 9 bases are shared with TRBD1. This CDR3 is built from 16 residues. Germline loops: CDR1 SGHAT, CDR2 FQNNGV. This CDR3 is CASNLEETGGYNEQFF. CDR3 sequence (DNA): TGTGCCAGCAACTTAGAGGAGACAGGGGGTTATAATGAGCAGTTCTTC.

Concerning this clonotype itself: A single base separates this from a much larger clone, so it may be a read error. The V gene is TRBV7-2, the J gene TRBJ2-3; D not certain. The CDR3 contains 13 residues. Between the trimmed V and J ends, which lost 8 bases and 7 bases, there was a span of 16 bases. Germline values: CDR1 SGHTA, CDR2 FQGNSA. The CDR3 sequence: CASLSTNTNTQYF. CDR3 bases: TGTGCCAGCCTTAGCACTAATACAAATACGCAGTATTTT.

Of note for this clonotype: This CDR3 is missing its conserved last phenylalanine or tryptophan, likely due to a read error. It is unclear where the CDR3 begins or ends on the DNA, so no DNA is shown, and the CDR3 is as TCRdb lists it. V gene TRBV11-2 combines with J gene TRBJ2-7; TRBD1 was called by the table and not checked on the DNA. Including both end residues, the CDR3 is 12 amino acids long. CDR1 and CDR2 from the germline V gene are SGHAT and FQNNGV. The chain's CDR3 is CASSPAGTLQYP.

The chain couples TRBV5-1 to TRBJ2-1, with 10 bases lining up with TRBD1. Germline CDR1 is SGHRS and CDR2 is YFSETQ. V lost 0 bases and J lost 15; bases outside the gene matches: 6. The CDR3 extends over 13 amino acids. The CDR3 bases are TGCGCCAGCAGCTTGGGGTCGGGACAGGGGCTGTTCTTC. It codes for CASSLGSGQGLFF.

V is TRBV6-5 and J is TRBJ1-2; maybe TRBD1 (5 bases). The germline V gene encodes CDR1 MNHEY and CDR2 SVGAGI. V was trimmed by 6 bases and J by 4 bases, leaving 21 bases between them. CDR3 length: 16 residues. The CDR3 region is CASSHSAGPLGYGYTF. CDR3 nucleotide sequence: TGTGCCAGCAGCCACAGTGCGGGGCCGCTTGGCTATGGCTACACCTTC.

Details on this clonotype: Relative to the germline gene, one junction end is altered; a read error may explain this. The chain recombines TRBV29-1 with TRBJ1-2, with unresolved D. The length of the CDR3 is 12 residues. Germline V gene data show CDR1 as SQVTM and CDR2 as ANQGSEA. The CDR3: CSAENTGNDYTF. The CDR3, as DNA: TGCAGCGCTGAAAATACGGGGAATGACTACACCTTC.

This clonotype was counted ten times or more. Just one base apart from a much larger clone, this may be a read error. The chain couples TRBV11-2 to TRBJ2-5, with no clear D. V lost 4 bases to trimming and J lost 1 base, with 7 bases between them. The CDR3 is made up of 13 amino acids. The germline CDR1 and CDR2 sequences are SGHAT and FQNNGV. CDR3 residues: CASSSSLQETQYF. DNA of the CDR3: TGTGCCAGCAGCTCTTCTCTCCAAGAGACCCAGTACTTC.

This clonotype has just a few counts. The chain uses TRBV20-1 and TRBJ2-7, with 11 bases identical to TRBD1. After removal of 6 bases from V and 3 bases from J, the junction contained 4 bases not matched to a gene. There are 13 residues in the CDR3. The germline V gene encodes CDR1 DFQATT and CDR2 SNEGSKA (reference sequence). The CDR3 DNA reads as TGCAGTGCCCTTGGGACAGGGGGCTACGAGCAGTACTTC. This sequence encodes CSALGTGGYEQYF.

A word on this clonotype: Given a much more abundant clone one base away, this may be a read error. The V call is TRBV20-1, the J call TRBJ2-7; D remains ambiguous. The CDR3 length is 11 residues. CDR1 is DFQATT and CDR2 is SNEGSKA in the germline V gene (reference sequence). The CDR3 sequence: CIASSSYEQYF. The CDR3 DNA is TGCATTGCTAGTTCCTCCTACGAGCAGTACTTC.

As concerns this clonotype: This may be a read error, as it is one base from a much larger clone. The chain has TRBV7-9 and TRBJ2-3, with D tentatively TRBD1 or TRBD2 (5 bases each). V lost 1 base to trimming and J lost 7 bases, with 15 bases between them. The germline CDR1 and CDR2 sequences are SEHNR and FQNEAQ (reference sequence). The CDR3 length is 15 residues. Here the CDR3 reads CASSLVPGRSNTQYF. As DNA, the CDR3 is TGTGCCAGCAGCTTAGTTCCGGGACGGTCGAATACGCAGTATTTT.

In its sample, this clonotype was seen many times. The chain carries TRBV5-1 and TRBJ2-7; D is undetermined. Per the germline V gene, CDR1 is SGHRS and CDR2 is YFSETQ. This CDR3 has 14 amino acids. Trimming stripped 0 bases from V and 0 bases from J, with 7 bases between. The CDR3 DNA follows: TGCGCCAGCAGCTTGGGGACGGCCTCCTACGAGCAGTACTTC. Its protein is CASSLGTASYEQYF.

On this clonotype: At one end the junction does not follow the germline gene, possibly because of a read error. The chain employs TRBV6-5 and TRBJ2-2; weak D call: TRBD2 (6 bases). There are 18 residues in the CDR3. The germline gives CDR1 MNHEY, CDR2 SVGAGI. The CDR3 DNA reads TGTGCCAGCAGACCCTCGGGTAAATGTGGGAGGAACACCGGGGAGCTCTTTTTT. Translating gives CASRPSGKCGRNTGELFF.

As for this clonotype: The junction does not match germline at one end; this may be a read error. The rearrangement uses TRBV10-3 and TRBJ2-1; unclear D gene. CDR1 is ENHRY, CDR2 SYGVKD, per germline. The CDR3 runs to 13 residues. This CDR3 reads CTISFSSGNEHFF. Written as DNA, the CDR3 is TGTACCATCAGTTTCTCTAGTGGTAATGAGCATTTCTTC.

The chain links TRBV12-3 or TRBV12-4 to TRBJ2-3, with TRBD2 as a possible D gene (7 bases). Trimming took 6 bases from V and 6 from J, leaving 28 bases between them. There are 18 residues in the CDR3. In DNA, the CDR3 is TGTGCCAGCAGCCCCTGGGTGGCGGGGGCGCGTAGTCCGGATACGCAGTATTTT. This codes for CASSPWVAGARSPDTQYF.

The chain uses TRBV6-5 and TRBJ2-3; the match to TRBD1 covers 8 bases. The CDR3 extends over 15 amino acids. V lost 3 bases, J lost 4 bases, and 6 bases stayed unmatched. Per germline, CDR1 MNHEY and CDR2 SVGAGI. The CDR3 nucleotides are TGTGCCAGCAGTTATCGGACAGGGAGTGCAGATACGCAGTATTTT. Translating it yields CASSYRTGSADTQYF.

Worth noting for this clonotype: Likely a read error: the CDR3 ends without its conserved phenylalanine or tryptophan. The chain recombines TRBV11-3 with TRBJ2-3; TRBD1 matches 8 bases. Germline CDR1 is SGHNT and CDR2 is YENEEA. J was trimmed by 5 bases and V by 7 bases; bases with no gene match: 14. The CDR3 totals 16 residues. CDR3 sequence reads: CASNLQTGGRIDTQYL. CDR3 in DNA: TGTGCCAGCAACCTTCAAACAGGGGGAAGGATAGATACGCAGTATCTT.

This chain links TRBV11-1 with TRBJ2-2, with D perhaps TRBD1 (6 bases). Germline CDR1 is SGHAT and CDR2 is FQDESV (reference sequence). Trimming took off 10 bases at V and 10 bases at J, with 22 bases between the two ends. This CDR3 comprises 14 residues. CDR3 region: CATPLWSGAEELFF. The CDR3 DNA reads as TGTGCCACCCCTCTGTGGTCAGGGGCCGAGGAGCTGTTTTTT.

Worth noting for this clonotype: Relative to the germline gene, one junction end is altered; a read error may explain this. The V gene is TRBV11-2, the J gene TRBJ2-1; 7 bases agree with TRBD2. Germline CDR1 and CDR2: SGHAT and FQNNGV. The CDR3 loop spans 16 amino acids. CDR3 region: CASSLRTSEIHNEQFF. CDR3 bases: TGTGCCAGCAGCTTACGGACTAGTGAGATACACAATGAACAGTTCTTC.

This clonotype was detected many times. The germline gene is not matched at one end of the junction; a read error may be the cause. The chain is built from TRBV12-3 or TRBV12-4 and TRBJ2-1, with D possibly being TRBD1 (6 bases). The CDR3 covers 15 residues. The CDR3 protein is CASRPPGTPNNVQFF. CDR3 sequence (DNA): TGTGCCAGCAGACCCCCTGGGACACCTAACAATGTGCAGTTCTTC.

For this clonotype: A much more abundant neighbour one base away suggests this may be a read error. This CDR3 fails to terminate in the conserved phenylalanine or tryptophan, so it likely reflects a read error. This chain connects TRBV30 to TRBJ2-5; 8 bases are shared with TRBD2. The CDR3 has 14 residues. The germline CDR1 and CDR2 sequences are GTSNPN and SVGIG (reference sequence). The J segment lost 5 bases and the V segment lost 0 bases, leaving 5 bases of the junction unmatched. The CDR3 loop reads CAWSVRGGWETQYL. The DNA for the CDR3 is TGTGCCTGGAGTGTACGCGGGGGGTGGGAGACCCAGTACCTC.

This clonotype has only one observation. The DNA is left out, because the CDR3 cannot be placed on it with certainty; the CDR3 is given as TCRdb lists it. This rearrangement joins TRBV11-2 to TRBJ1-2; the D segment call TRBD1 is taken from the table without a DNA check. Both ends counted, the CDR3 spans 15 residues. From germline, CDR1 is SGHAT and CDR2 FQNNGV. CDR3 loop: CTSTDPIQGPYGCTF.

As concerns this clonotype: This may be a read error: a much more frequent sequence differs by one nucleotide. This chain uses TRBV12-3 or TRBV12-4 with TRBJ1-1; D gene unclear. This CDR3 spans 15 amino acids. CDR3 bases: TGTGTCAGCAGTGACACCGGGTATCAGGACACTGAAGCTTTCTTT. It is translated as CVSSDTGYQDTEAFF.